This passage covers 2 T cell receptor beta chains from one sample sequenced in a study of PD-1 blockade in classical Hodgkin lymphoma. This table comes from immunoSEQ multiplex PCR, and its TCRdb copy is limited to in-frame clones, with some not included. The data show about 52,000 clones, roughly nine tenths seen once. Time point indicated: cycle 4 day 1 (C4D1), after six to seven weeks of nivolumab. Brentuximab vedotin exposure varied among the patients, all of whom had relapsed after autologous stem cell transplantation. This material consisted of peripheral blood mononuclear cells (PBMCs), taken before the fourth cycle of nivolumab. All receptors derive from a human donor with classical Hodgkin lymphoma.

This sequence joins TRBV28 and TRBJ2-7; D is perhaps TRBD1 (5 bases). The V end lost 6 bases, the J end lost 5 bases, and 11 bases lay between the germline ends. The V gene's germline CDR1 is MDHEN and CDR2 SYDVKM. The CDR3 is 12 amino acids. CDR3 sequence: CASSADSHEQYF. The CDR3 nucleotides read TGTGCCAGCAGCGCCGACAGCCACGAGCAGTACTTC.

This chain links TRBV4-2 with TRBJ2-1; possible D gene TRBD2, 5 bases. V shed 4 bases and J shed 4 bases, with 14 bases lying between them. The CDR3 runs to 15 residues. Germline V gene sequence: CDR1 LGHNA, CDR2 YNFKEQ. The CDR3 loop reads CASSRERRVYNEQFF. The DNA for the CDR3 is TGTGCCAGCAGCCGGGAGCGAAGGGTTTACAATGAGCAGTTCTTC.